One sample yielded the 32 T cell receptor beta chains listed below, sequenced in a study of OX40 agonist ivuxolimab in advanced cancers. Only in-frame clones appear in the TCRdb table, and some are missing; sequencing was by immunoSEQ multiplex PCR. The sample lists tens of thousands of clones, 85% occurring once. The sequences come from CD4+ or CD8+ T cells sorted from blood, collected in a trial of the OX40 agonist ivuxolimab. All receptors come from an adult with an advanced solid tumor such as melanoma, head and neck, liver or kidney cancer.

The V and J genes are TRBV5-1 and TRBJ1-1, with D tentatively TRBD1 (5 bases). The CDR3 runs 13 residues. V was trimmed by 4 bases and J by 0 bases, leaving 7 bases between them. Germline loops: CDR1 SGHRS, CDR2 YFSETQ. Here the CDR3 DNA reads TGCGCCAGCAGCGAGGGGCTGAACACTGAAGCTTTCTTT. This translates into CASSEGLNTEAFF.

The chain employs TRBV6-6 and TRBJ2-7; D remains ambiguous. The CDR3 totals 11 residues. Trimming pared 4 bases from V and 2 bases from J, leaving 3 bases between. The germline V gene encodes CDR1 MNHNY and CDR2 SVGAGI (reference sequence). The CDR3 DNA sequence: TGTGCCAGCAGTTCACCCTACGAGCAGTACTTC. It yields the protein CASSSPYEQYF.

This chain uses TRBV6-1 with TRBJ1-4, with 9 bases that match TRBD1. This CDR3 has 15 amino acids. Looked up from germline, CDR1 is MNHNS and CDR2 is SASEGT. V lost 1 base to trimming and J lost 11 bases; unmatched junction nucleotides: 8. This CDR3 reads CASSEVDRGLRKLFF. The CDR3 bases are TGTGCCAGCAGTGAAGTAGACAGGGGGTTGAGGAAACTGTTTTTT.

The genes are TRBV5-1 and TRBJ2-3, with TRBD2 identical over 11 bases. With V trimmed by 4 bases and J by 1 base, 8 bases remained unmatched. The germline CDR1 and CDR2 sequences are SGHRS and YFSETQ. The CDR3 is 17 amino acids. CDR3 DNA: TGCGCCAGCAGCCCCAGTTCACTAGCGGGGGGCACAGATACGCAGTATTTT. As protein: CASSPSSLAGGTDTQYF.

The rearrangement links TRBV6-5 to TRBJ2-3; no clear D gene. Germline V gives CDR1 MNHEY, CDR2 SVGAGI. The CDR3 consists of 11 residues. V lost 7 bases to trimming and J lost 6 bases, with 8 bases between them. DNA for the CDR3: TGTGCCAGCACCACGGGTGATACGCAGTATTTT. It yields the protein CASTTGDTQYF.

CDR3 bases: TGCGCCAGCAGCCGGGACAGTCTCAGCACAGATACGCAGTATTTT. Translated: CASSRDSLSTDTQYF. V usage is TRBV5-1 and J usage is TRBJ2-3; 7 bases fit TRBD1. Germline values: CDR1 SGHRS, CDR2 YFSETQ. The CDR3 runs to 15 residues. J lost 0 bases, V lost 4 bases, and 5 bases had no gene match.

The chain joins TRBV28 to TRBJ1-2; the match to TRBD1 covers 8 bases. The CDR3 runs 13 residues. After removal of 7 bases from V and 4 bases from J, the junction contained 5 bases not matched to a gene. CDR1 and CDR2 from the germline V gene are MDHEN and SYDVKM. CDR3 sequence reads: CASKSTGGYGYTF. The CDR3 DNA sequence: TGTGCCAGCAAAAGCACAGGGGGCTATGGCTACACCTTC.

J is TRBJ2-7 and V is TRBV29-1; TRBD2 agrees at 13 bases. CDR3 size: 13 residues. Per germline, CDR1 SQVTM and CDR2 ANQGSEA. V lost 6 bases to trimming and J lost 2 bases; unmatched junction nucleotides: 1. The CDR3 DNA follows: TGCAGCGTAGGGACTAGCGGGGCCTACGAGCAGTACTTC. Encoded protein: CSVGTSGAYEQYF.

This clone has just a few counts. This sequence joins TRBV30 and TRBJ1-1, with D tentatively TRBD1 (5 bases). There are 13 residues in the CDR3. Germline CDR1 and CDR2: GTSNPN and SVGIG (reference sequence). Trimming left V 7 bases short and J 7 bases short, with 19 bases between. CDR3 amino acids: CAYSIDRSFEAFF. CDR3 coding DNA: TGTGCCTATAGTATAGACAGATCGTTTGAAGCTTTCTTT.

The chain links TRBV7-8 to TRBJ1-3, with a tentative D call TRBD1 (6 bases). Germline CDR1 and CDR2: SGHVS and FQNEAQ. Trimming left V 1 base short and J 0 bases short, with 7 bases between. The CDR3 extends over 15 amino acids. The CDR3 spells CASSLVGGSGNTIYF. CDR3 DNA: TGTGCCAGCAGCTTAGTAGGGGGCTCTGGAAACACCATATATTTT. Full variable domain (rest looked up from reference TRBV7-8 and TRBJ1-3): GAGVSQSPRYKVAKRGQDVALRCDPISGHVSLFWYQQALGQGPEFLTYFQNEAQLDKSGLPSDRFFAERPEGSVSTLKIQRTQQEDSAVYLCASSLVGGSGNTIYFGEGSWLTVV.

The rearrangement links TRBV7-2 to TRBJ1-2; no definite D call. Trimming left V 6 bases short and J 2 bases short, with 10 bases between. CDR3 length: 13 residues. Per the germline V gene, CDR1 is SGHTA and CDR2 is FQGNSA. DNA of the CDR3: TGTGCCAGCAGACGAACCGGGAACTATGGCTACACCTTC. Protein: CASRRTGNYGYTF.

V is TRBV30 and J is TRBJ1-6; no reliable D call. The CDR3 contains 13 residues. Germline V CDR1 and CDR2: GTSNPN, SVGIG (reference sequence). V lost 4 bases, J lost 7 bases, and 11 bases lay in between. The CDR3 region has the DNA TGTGCCTGGAAAAGGGCCCCGAATTCACCCCTCCACTTT. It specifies CAWKRAPNSPLHF.

The CDR3 is CASSPSGGAPPGELFF. DNA for the CDR3: TGTGCCAGCTCACCAAGCGGGGGGGCCCCACCCGGGGAGCTGTTTTTT. J is TRBJ2-2 and V is TRBV18, with 10 bases lining up with TRBD2. CDR1 and CDR2 (germline): KGHSH, LQKENI. V shed 2 bases, J shed 6 bases, and the junction held 6 bases outside the gene matches. The CDR3 has 16 amino acids.

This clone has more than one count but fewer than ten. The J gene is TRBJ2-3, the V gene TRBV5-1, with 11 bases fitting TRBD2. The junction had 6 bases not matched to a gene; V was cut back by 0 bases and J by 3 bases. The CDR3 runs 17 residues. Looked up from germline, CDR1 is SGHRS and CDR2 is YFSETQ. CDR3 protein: CASSLGITSGGTDTQYF. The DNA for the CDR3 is TGCGCCAGCAGCTTGGGAATCACTAGCGGGGGTACAGATACGCAGTATTTT.

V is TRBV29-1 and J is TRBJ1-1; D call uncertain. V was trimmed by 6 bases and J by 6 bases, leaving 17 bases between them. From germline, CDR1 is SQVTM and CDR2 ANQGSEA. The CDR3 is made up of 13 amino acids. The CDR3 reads CSVDNGEFSEAFF. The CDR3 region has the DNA TGCAGCGTGGATAACGGGGAATTCTCTGAAGCTTTCTTT.

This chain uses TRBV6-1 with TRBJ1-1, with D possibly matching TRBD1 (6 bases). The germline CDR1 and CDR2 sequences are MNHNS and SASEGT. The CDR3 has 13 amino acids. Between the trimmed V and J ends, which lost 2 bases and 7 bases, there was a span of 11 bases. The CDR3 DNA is TGTGCCAGCAGTGAATGGGGGGCTATTGAAGCTTTCTTT. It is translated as CASSEWGAIEAFF.

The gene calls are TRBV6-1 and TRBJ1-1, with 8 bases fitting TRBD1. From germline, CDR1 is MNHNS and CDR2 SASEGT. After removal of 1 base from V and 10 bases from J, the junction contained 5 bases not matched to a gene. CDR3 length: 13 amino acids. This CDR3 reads CASSEGGDRIAFF. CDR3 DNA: TGTGCCAGCAGTGAAGGGGGGGACAGGATAGCTTTCTTT.

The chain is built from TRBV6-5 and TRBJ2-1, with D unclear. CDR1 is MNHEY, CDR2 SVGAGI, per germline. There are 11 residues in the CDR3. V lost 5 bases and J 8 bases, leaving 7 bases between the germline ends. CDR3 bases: TGTGCCAGCAGTCCTAGGGATGAGCAGTTCTTC. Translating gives CASSPRDEQFF.

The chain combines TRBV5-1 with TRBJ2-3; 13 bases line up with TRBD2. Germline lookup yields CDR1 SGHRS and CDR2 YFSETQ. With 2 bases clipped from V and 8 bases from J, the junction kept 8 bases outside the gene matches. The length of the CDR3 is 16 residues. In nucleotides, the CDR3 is TGCGCCAGCAGCTTCGCACGACTAGCGGGGGGAGGTACGCAGTATTTT. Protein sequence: CASSFARLAGGGTQYF.

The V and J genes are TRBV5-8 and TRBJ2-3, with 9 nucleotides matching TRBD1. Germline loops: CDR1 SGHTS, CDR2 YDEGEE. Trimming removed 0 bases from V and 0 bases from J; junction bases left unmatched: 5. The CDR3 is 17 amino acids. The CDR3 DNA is TGTGCCAGCAGCTTGGGTATACAGGGGGCGAGCACAGATACGCAGTATTTT. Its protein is CASSLGIQGASTDTQYF.

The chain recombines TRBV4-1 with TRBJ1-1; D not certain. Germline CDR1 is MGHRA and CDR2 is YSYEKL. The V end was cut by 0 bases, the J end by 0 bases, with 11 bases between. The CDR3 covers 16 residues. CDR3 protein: CASSQDSGRMNTEAFF. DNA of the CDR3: TGCGCCAGCAGCCAAGATTCCGGGCGAATGAACACTGAAGCTTTCTTT.

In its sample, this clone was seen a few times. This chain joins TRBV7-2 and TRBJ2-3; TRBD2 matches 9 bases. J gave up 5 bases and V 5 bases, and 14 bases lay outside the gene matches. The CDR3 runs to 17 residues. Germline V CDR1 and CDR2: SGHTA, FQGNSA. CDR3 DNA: TGTGCCAGCAGCCCGGACCTAGCGGGATTAAGAAGAGATACGCAGTATTTT. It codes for CASSPDLAGLRRDTQYF. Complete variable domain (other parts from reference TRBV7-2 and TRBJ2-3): GAGVSQSPSNKVTEKGKDVELRCDPISGHTALYWYRQSLGQGLEFLIYFQGNSAPDKSGLPSDRFSAERTGGSVSTLTIQRTQQEDSAVYLCASSPDLAGLRRDTQYFGPGTRLTVL.

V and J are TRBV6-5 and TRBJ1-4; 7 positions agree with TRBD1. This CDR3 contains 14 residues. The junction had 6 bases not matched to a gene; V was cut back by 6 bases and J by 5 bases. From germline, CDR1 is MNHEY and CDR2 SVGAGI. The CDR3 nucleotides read TGTGCCAGCAGACTGGGACAGATAAATGAAAAACTGTTTTTT. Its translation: CASRLGQINEKLFF.

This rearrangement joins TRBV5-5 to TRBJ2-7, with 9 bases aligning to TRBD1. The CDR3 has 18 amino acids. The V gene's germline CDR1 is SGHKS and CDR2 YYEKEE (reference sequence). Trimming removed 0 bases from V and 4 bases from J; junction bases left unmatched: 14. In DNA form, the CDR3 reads TGTGCCAGCAGCTTGGCCGTGTCGGTACAGGGGGCTATATACGAGCAGTACTTC. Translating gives CASSLAVSVQGAIYEQYF.

Here the CDR3 reads CSVEGTSGGYSYEQYF. Here the CDR3 DNA reads TGCAGCGTTGAGGGGACTAGCGGGGGGTACTCCTACGAGCAGTACTTC. The rearrangement joins TRBV29-1 to TRBJ2-5, with 15 bases identical to TRBD2. Judging by the DNA end, TRBJ2-7 fits better; the J call may be wrong. The CDR3 length is 16 residues. Germline V CDR1 and CDR2: SQVTM, ANQGSEA.

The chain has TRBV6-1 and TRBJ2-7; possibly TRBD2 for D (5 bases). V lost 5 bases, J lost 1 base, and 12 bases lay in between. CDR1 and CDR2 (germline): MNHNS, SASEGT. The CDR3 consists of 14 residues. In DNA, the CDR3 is TGTGCCAGCAGTCGGACTTCTCCTTCCTACGAGCAGTACTTC. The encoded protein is CASSRTSPSYEQYF.

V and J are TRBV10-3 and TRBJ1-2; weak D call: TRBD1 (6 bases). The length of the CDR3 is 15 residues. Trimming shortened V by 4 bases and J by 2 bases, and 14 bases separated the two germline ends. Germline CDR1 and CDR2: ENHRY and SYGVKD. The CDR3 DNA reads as TGTGCCATCAGTGGCATCCCGGGACAAAACTATGGCTACACCTTC. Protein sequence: CAISGIPGQNYGYTF.

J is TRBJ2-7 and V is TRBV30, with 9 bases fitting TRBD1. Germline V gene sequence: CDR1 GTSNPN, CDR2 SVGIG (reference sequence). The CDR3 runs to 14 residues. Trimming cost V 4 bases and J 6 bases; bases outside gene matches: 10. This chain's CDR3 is CAWTGTGLGSEQYF. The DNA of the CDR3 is TGTGCCTGGACCGGGACAGGGCTCGGCAGCGAGCAGTACTTC.

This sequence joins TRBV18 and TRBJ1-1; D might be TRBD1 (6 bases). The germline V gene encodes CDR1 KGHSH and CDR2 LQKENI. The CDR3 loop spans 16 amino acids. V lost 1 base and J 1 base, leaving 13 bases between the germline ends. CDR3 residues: CASSPLEGTQNTEAFF. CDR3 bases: TGTGCCAGCTCACCACTGGAGGGGACACAGAACACTGAAGCTTTCTTT.

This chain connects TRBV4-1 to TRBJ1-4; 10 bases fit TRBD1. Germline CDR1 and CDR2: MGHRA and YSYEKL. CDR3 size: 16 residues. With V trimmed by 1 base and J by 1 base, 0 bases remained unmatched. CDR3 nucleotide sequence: TGCGCCAGCAGCCAAGGGGACAGGGGAACTAATGAAAAACTGTTTTTT. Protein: CASSQGDRGTNEKLFF.

The CDR3 loop reads CASSLTLAGLGETQYF. DNA for the CDR3: TGTGCCAGCAGCTTAACCCTAGCGGGGCTCGGGGAGACCCAGTACTTC. The rearrangement uses TRBV7-2 and TRBJ2-5, with 9 bases that match TRBD2. Germline V lookup: CDR1 SGHTA, CDR2 FQGNSA. This CDR3 comprises 16 residues. Trimming at V came to 2 bases and at J to 5 bases, leaving 9 bases not matched to a gene.

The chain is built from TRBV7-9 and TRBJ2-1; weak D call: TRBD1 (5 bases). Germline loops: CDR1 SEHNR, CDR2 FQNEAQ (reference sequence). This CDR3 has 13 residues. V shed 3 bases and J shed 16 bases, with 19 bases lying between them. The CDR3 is CASSFEGAHLRFF. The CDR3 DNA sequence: TGTGCCAGCAGCTTCGAAGGGGCCCACCTGCGATTCTTC.